Listed here are 29 T cell receptor beta chains from one sample, sequenced in a study of OX40 agonist ivuxolimab in advanced cancers. TCRdb's table, derived via immunoSEQ multiplex PCR, lists solely in-frame clones and lacks some. This table holds about 59,000 clones, over 80% found once. This sample comprised CD4+ or CD8+ T cells sorted from blood, obtained in a trial of the OX40 agonist ivuxolimab. These receptors were obtained from an adult with an advanced solid tumor such as melanoma, head and neck, liver or kidney cancer.

This chain uses TRBV7-9 with TRBJ2-4; 10 nucleotides align to TRBD2. Trimming removed 5 bases from V and 8 bases from J; junction bases left unmatched: 12. Germline CDR1 and CDR2: SEHNR and FQNEAQ (reference sequence). This CDR3 is 16 amino acids long. DNA of the CDR3: TGTGCCAGCAGCCCCCAGTGGCTAGCGGGGGTTTACATTCAGTACTTC. Amino acid sequence: CASSPQWLAGVYIQYF.

This chain uses TRBV10-1 with TRBJ2-1, with D unresolved. The germline V gene encodes CDR1 WNHNN and CDR2 SYGVQD (reference sequence). The V gene lost 2 bases and the J gene lost 0 bases, with 11 bases spanning the gap. CDR3 size: 16 residues. The CDR3 loop is CASSEDPGDSYNEQFF. Written as DNA, the CDR3 is TGCGCCAGCAGTGAGGACCCAGGAGACTCCTACAATGAGCAGTTCTTC.

The chain has TRBV7-8 and TRBJ2-1; D is possibly TRBD1 (5 bases). V was trimmed by 8 bases and J by 4 bases, leaving 21 bases between them. Germline V CDR1 and CDR2: SGHVS, FQNEAQ. The CDR3 is 16 residues long. CDR3 coding DNA: TGTGCCAGCGGAGCTTACAATGGGGCTATATACAATGAGCAGTTCTTC. It yields the protein CASGAYNGAIYNEQFF.

This clone was seen just once. The V and J genes are TRBV6-6 and TRBJ1-2; 7 positions agree with TRBD1. CDR1 is MNHNY, CDR2 SVGAGI, per germline (reference sequence). This CDR3 has 15 amino acids. J lost 3 bases, V lost 5 bases, and 9 bases had no gene match. CDR3 nucleotide sequence: TGTGCCAGCAGTGTGAACGGGGACAGTTACTATGGCTACACCTTC. This encodes CASSVNGDSYYGYTF.

The chain combines TRBV10-3 with TRBJ2-3, with D possibly being TRBD2 (7 bases). V was clipped by 10 bases and J by 5 bases, with 16 bases between them. The CDR3 is made up of 13 amino acids. The germline gives CDR1 ENHRY, CDR2 SYGVKD. This CDR3 is CATRGGEGDTQYF. For the CDR3, the DNA is TGTGCCACCCGAGGGGGGGAGGGAGATACGCAGTATTTT.

The CDR3 here is CASSQYRDSGPDTQYF. The CDR3 DNA reads as TGTGCCAGCAGCCAATACCGGGACTCAGGTCCAGATACGCAGTATTTT. The chain joins TRBV11-2 to TRBJ2-3; D may be TRBD2 (6 bases). The CDR3 covers 16 residues. Germline V CDR1 and CDR2: SGHAT, FQNNGV. V was trimmed by 5 bases and J by 4 bases, leaving 19 bases between them. The full variable domain, completed using reference TRBV11-2 and TRBJ2-3, is EAGVAQSPRYKIIEKRQSVAFWCNPISGHATLYWYQQILGQGPKLLIQFQNNGVVDDSQLPKDRFSAERLKGVDSTLKIQPAKLEDSAVYLCASSQYRDSGPDTQYFGPGTRLTVL.

This clone showed up just once. The chain employs TRBV2 and TRBJ2-7, with TRBD1 identical over 9 bases. V dropped 6 bases and J dropped 4; count of bases not matched to a gene: 7. The CDR3 covers 14 residues. CDR1 is SNHLY and CDR2 is FYNNEI in the germline V gene. The CDR3 here is CASRPTGGVYEQYF. The CDR3 DNA follows: TGTGCCAGCAGACCAACAGGGGGCGTTTACGAGCAGTACTTC.

In its sample, this clone was seen once. The J gene is TRBJ1-5, the V gene TRBV2; 8 nucleotides agree with TRBD1. Trimming took 6 bases from V and 4 from J; bases not matched to a gene: 5. Germline lookup yields CDR1 SNHLY and CDR2 FYNNEI. The CDR3 loop spans 14 amino acids. For the CDR3, the DNA is TGTGCCAGCAGGATAGGACAGGGTAATCAGCCCCAGCATTTT. Its protein is CASRIGQGNQPQHF.

The chain joins TRBV6-6 to TRBJ2-7; either TRBD1 or TRBD2 may supply D (5 bases each). The CDR3 spans 11 residues. V was shortened by 8 bases and J by 7 bases, with 12 bases between the two germline ends. Per germline, CDR1 MNHNY and CDR2 SVGAGI (reference sequence). DNA of the CDR3: TGTGCCAGCTCAGTTTGGGGGGAGCAGTACTTC. Translation gives CASSVWGEQYF.

This chain connects TRBV7-8 to TRBJ2-7, with a tentative D call TRBD2 (7 bases). This CDR3 spans 16 amino acids. Deletions cut 4 bases from V and 4 bases from J, with 20 bases between. Germline CDR1 reads SGHVS; CDR2 reads FQNEAQ. The chain's CDR3 is CASSSGRGARYYEQYF. The CDR3 nucleotides read TGTGCCAGCAGCTCGGGGAGGGGGGCAAGATATTACGAGCAGTACTTC.

The chain joins TRBV7-3 to TRBJ2-5, with TRBD1 matching 9 bases. The J call may be in error: the DNA end matches TRBJ2-7 better. Per germline, CDR1 SGHTA and CDR2 FQGTGA. There are 14 residues in the CDR3. The CDR3 DNA follows: TGTGCCAGCAGCCTCCGGGACAGGGCCCACGAGCAGTACTTC. It translates to CASSLRDRAHEQYF.

The J gene is TRBJ2-6, the V gene TRBV6-1; 7 bases match TRBD2. Unmatched junction bases numbered 3, after V lost 4 bases and J lost 0 bases. The germline V gene encodes CDR1 MNHNS and CDR2 SASEGT. The CDR3 runs to 16 residues. The CDR3 DNA reads as TGTGCCAGCAGTGTAGCGGGCCGCTCTGGGGCCAACGTCCTGACTTTC. Translation gives CASSVAGRSGANVLTF.

This clone has a single count. Sequence at one end of the junction differs from germline and may be a read error. J is TRBJ2-7 and V is TRBV5-1; no firm D call. The germline gives CDR1 SGHRS, CDR2 YFSETQ. The CDR3 runs to 12 residues. The CDR3 reads CASSLGNGEQYF. Here the CDR3 DNA reads TGTGCCAGCAGCTTGGGTAATGGAGAGCAGTACTTC.

The V and J genes are TRBV5-4 and TRBJ2-3; 11 nucleotides agree with TRBD2. Germline V CDR1 and CDR2: SGHNT, YYREEE (reference sequence). CDR3 length equals 15 residues. J was trimmed by 4 bases and V by 3 bases; bases with no gene match: 4. CDR3 nucleotides: TGTGCCAGCAGCTCGACTAGCGGGGAAGCAGATACGCAGTATTTT. This translates into CASSSTSGEADTQYF.

The CDR3 region is CASSFTGVNQPQHF. The DNA of the CDR3 is TGTGCCAGCAGCTTCACAGGGGTCAATCAGCCCCAGCATTTT. V gene TRBV7-2 combines with J gene TRBJ1-5, with 7 bases lining up with TRBD1. The CDR3 has 14 amino acids. Germline loops: CDR1 SGHTA, CDR2 FQGNSA. With V trimmed by 3 bases and J by 3 bases, 2 bases remained unmatched.

The chain couples TRBV7-2 to TRBJ1-4; D unresolved. CDR3 length: 14 amino acids. The V end lost 5 bases, the J end lost 4 bases, and 11 bases lay between the germline ends. CDR1 is SGHTA and CDR2 is FQGNSA in the germline V gene. Written as DNA, the CDR3 is TGTGCCAGCAGCCTACGGCAGCGTAATGAAAAACTGTTTTTT. This encodes CASSLRQRNEKLFF.

V usage is TRBV9 and J usage is TRBJ2-7, with D perhaps assigned TRBD1 or TRBD2 (6 bases each). Looked up from germline, CDR1 is SGDLS and CDR2 is YYNGEE. The V and J ends lost 0 bases and 5 bases respectively, with 12 bases between them. The CDR3 is 14 residues long. CDR3: CASSVAGGLDEQYF. CDR3 DNA sequence: TGTGCCAGCAGCGTAGCTGGGGGGCTGGACGAGCAGTACTTC.

This chain uses TRBV30 with TRBJ1-5; D is undetermined. There are 13 residues in the CDR3. Trimming took 1 base from V and 0 from J, leaving 4 bases between them. In germline, CDR1 is GTSNPN, CDR2 SVGIG (reference sequence). CDR3 protein: CAWSGRSNQPQHF. The CDR3 nucleotides read TGTGCCTGGAGTGGACGTAGCAATCAGCCCCAGCATTTT.

This clone appeared a single time. The J gene is TRBJ1-1, the V gene TRBV28; a possible D gene is TRBD1 (5 bases). Trimming took 3 bases from V and 6 from J, leaving 17 bases between them. The germline V gene has CDR1 MDHEN and CDR2 SYDVKM. The CDR3 is 15 residues long. The CDR3 DNA reads as TGTGCCAGCAGTTTCCTCTCGGGAGGGGCCCCTGAAGCTTTCTTT. Translated, it gives CASSFLSGGAPEAFF.

The V gene is TRBV6-5, the J gene TRBJ2-2; 8 positions match TRBD1. CDR3 size: 14 residues. The trim removed 8 bases at V and 3 bases at J, leaving 5 bases unmatched. CDR1 is MNHEY and CDR2 is SVGAGI in the germline V gene. The CDR3 coding sequence is TGTGCCAGCTGTAGGACAGGGTACACCGGGGAGCTGTTTTTT. It is translated as CASCRTGYTGELFF.

The rearrangement links TRBV6-5 to TRBJ2-5, with 7 bases fitting TRBD1. The CDR3 extends over 14 amino acids. Germline CDR1 is MNHEY and CDR2 is SVGAGI. V gave up 6 bases and J gave up 0 bases; unmatched junction bases: 4. The DNA for the CDR3 is TGTGCCAGCAGGAAACAGGGGTACCAAGAGACCCAGTACTTC. Protein: CASRKQGYQETQYF.

This clone is classed as medium-sized. The chain joins TRBV28 to TRBJ1-5, with D perhaps matching TRBD1 (6 bases). CDR3 length: 15 amino acids. V was clipped by 6 bases and J by 6 bases, with 18 bases between them. Germline values: CDR1 MDHEN, CDR2 SYDVKM. The CDR3 sequence: CASSLLQGEGQPQHF. In DNA, the CDR3 is TGTGCCAGCAGCCTCTTACAGGGAGAAGGTCAGCCCCAGCATTTT.

V and J are TRBV28 and TRBJ1-5; D call uncertain. Germline CDR1 reads MDHEN; CDR2 reads SYDVKM. Trimming pared 5 bases from V and 0 bases from J, leaving 11 bases between. This CDR3 comprises 15 residues. The CDR3 spells CASSPGPYSNQPQHF. DNA of the CDR3: TGTGCCAGCAGTCCGGGCCCCTATAGCAATCAGCCCCAGCATTTT. Full variable domain (missing parts from reference TRBV28 and TRBJ1-5): DVKVTQSSRYLVKRTGEKVFLECVQDMDHENMFWYRQDPGLGLRLIYFSYDVKMKEKGDIPEGYSVSREKKERFSLILESASTNQTSMYLCASSPGPYSNQPQHFGDGTRLSIL.

This chain joins TRBV6-1 and TRBJ1-5, with D perhaps matching TRBD1 (5 bases). Between the trimmed V and J ends, which lost 3 bases and 4 bases, there was a span of 10 bases. The CDR3 has 14 amino acids. Germline lookup yields CDR1 MNHNS and CDR2 SASEGT. CDR3 region: CASSESQGNQPQHF. Here the CDR3 DNA reads TGTGCCAGCAGTGAGAGTCAGGGAAATCAGCCCCAGCATTTT.

This chain joins TRBV7-2 and TRBJ1-5; possibly TRBD1 for D (6 bases). The length of the CDR3 is 13 residues. V shed 5 bases and J shed 5 bases, with 10 bases lying between them. Germline V gives CDR1 SGHTA, CDR2 FQGNSA. CDR3 in DNA: TGTGCCAGCAGCATCAACAGGGATCAGCCCCAGCATTTT. Protein sequence: CASSINRDQPQHF.

V gene TRBV5-1 combines with J gene TRBJ1-1, with D hard to call. The CDR3 runs to 13 residues. V was pared by 5 bases and J by 3 bases, with 11 bases between. Germline V gene data show CDR1 as SGHRS and CDR2 as YFSETQ. The CDR3: CASRSRRDTEAFF. Written as DNA, the CDR3 is TGCGCCAGCAGGTCCCGACGGGACACTGAAGCTTTCTTT.

The chain couples TRBV10-1 to TRBJ1-3; no clear D. Per the germline V gene, CDR1 is WNHNN and CDR2 is SYGVQD (reference sequence). Trimming removed 2 bases from V and 1 base from J, with 6 bases in between. The CDR3 consists of 14 residues. The CDR3 DNA sequence: TGCGCCAGCAGTGAGCCGGGGTCTGGAAACACCATATATTTT. Translation gives CASSEPGSGNTIYF.

The chain recombines TRBV5-1 with TRBJ2-7, with 7 bases identical to TRBD1. This CDR3 has 14 residues. V was pared by 0 bases and J by 4 bases, with 4 bases of the junction left unmatched. Germline CDR1 is SGHRS and CDR2 is YFSETQ. The CDR3 DNA sequence: TGCGCCAGCAGCTTGGAAGGGGGCTTTTACGAGCAGTACTTC. This gives the protein CASSLEGGFYEQYF.

This clone showed up just a few times. This chain uses TRBV25-1 with TRBJ2-3; no definite D call. This CDR3 comprises 13 residues. Trimming removed 5 bases at V and 4 bases at J, with 10 bases between. Germline loops: CDR1 MGHDK, CDR2 SYGVNS. The DNA for the CDR3 is TGTGCCAGCAGTAACACGTTAGCAGATACGCAGTATTTT. It is translated as CASSNTLADTQYF.